This TCR beta chain was sequenced during a study of CXCR3 chemokines and chemotherapy response in bladder cancer. TCRdb called the PCR reads again in MiXCR, with one record for every CDR3 protein. The profile shows roughly 2,200 distinct CDR3 sequences, approximately 15% of them singletons. This clonotype is categorized as medium-sized. The CDR3 runs to 12 residues. V was pared by 6 bases and J by 6 bases, with 11 bases between. Germline-derived CDR1 and CDR2 are MNHEY and SVGAGI. The sample was collected from a patient whose treatment included neoadjuvant chemotherapy. This receptor was obtained from a human donor with bladder cancer that responded to neoadjuvant chemotherapy. The chain links TRBV6-5 to TRBJ1-1; D not resolved. The CDR3, as DNA: TGTGCCAGCAGACGGACCGCCGCTGAAGCTTTCTTT. Amino acid sequence: CASRRTAAEAFF.